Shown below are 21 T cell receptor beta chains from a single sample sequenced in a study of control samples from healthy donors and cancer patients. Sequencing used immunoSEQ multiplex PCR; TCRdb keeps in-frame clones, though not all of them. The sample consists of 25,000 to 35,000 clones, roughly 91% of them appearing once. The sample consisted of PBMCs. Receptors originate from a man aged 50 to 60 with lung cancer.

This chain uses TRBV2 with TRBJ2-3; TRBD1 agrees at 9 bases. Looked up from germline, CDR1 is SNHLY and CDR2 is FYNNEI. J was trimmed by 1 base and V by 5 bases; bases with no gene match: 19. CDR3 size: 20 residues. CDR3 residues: CASSPRRGTGLFGGTDTQYF. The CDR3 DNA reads TGTGCCAGCAGTCCCCGGCGGGGGACAGGGCTTTTTGGAGGCACAGATACGCAGTATTTT. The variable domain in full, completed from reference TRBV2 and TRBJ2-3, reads EPEVTQTPSHQVTQMGQEVILRCVPISNHLYFYWYRQILGQKVEFLVSFYNNEISEKSEIFDDQFSVERPDGSNFTLKIRSTKLEDSAMYFCASSPRRGTGLFGGTDTQYFGPGTRLTVL.

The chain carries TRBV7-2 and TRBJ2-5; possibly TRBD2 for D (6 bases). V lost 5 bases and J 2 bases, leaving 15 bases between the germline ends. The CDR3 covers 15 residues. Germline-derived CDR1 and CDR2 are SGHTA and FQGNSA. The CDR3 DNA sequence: TGTGCCAGCAGCATCCGTGGGGGGAGACAAGAGACCCAGTACTTC. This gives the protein CASSIRGGRQETQYF.

The CDR3 bases are TGCGGAATGAGCTCTGGAAACACCATATATTTT. Its protein product is CGMSSGNTIYF. The V call is TRBV29-1, the J call TRBJ1-3; D remains unclear. The germline gives CDR1 SQVTM, CDR2 ANQGSEA. The length of the CDR3 is 11 residues.

CDR3: CASTTPTYGYTF. CDR3 in DNA: TGTGCCAGCACCACCCCAACGTATGGCTACACCTTC. This chain joins TRBV28 and TRBJ1-2, with unresolved D. The CDR3 spans 12 residues. V was trimmed by 7 bases and J by 5 bases, leaving 11 bases between them. Germline-derived CDR1 and CDR2 are MDHEN and SYDVKM.

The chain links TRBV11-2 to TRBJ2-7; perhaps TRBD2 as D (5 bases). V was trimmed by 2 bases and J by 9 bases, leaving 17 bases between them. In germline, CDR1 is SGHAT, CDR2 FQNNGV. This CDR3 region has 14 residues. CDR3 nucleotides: TGTGCCAGCAGCTTACTTCTGGACTTCAGCGGGCAGTACTTC. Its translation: CASSLLLDFSGQYF. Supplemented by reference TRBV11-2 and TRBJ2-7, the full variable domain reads EAGVAQSPRYKIIEKRQSVAFWCNPISGHATLYWYQQILGQGPKLLIQFQNNGVVDDSQLPKDRFSAERLKGVDSTLKIQPAKLEDSAVYLCASSLLLDFSGQYFGPGTRLTVT.

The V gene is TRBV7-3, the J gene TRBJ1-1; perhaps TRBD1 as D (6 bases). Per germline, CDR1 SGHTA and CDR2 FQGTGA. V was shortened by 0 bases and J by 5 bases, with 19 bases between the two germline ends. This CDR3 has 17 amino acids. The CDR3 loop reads CASSLTSPGAGRTEAFF. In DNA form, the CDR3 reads TGTGCCAGCAGCTTAACGAGTCCAGGGGCGGGTAGAACTGAAGCTTTCTTT.

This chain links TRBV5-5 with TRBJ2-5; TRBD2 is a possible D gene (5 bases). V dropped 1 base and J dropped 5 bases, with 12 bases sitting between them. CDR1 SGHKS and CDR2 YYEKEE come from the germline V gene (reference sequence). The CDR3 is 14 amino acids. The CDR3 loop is CASSLSSSFETQYF. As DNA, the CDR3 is TGTGCCAGCAGCTTGTCCTCTAGCTTCGAGACCCAGTACTTC.

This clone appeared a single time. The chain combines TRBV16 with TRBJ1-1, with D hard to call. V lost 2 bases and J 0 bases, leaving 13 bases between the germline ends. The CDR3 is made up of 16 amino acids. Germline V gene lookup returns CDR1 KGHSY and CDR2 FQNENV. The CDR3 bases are TGTGCCAGCAGCCAAGCCAAGAGTCGGGTGAACACTGAAGCTTTCTTT. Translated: CASSQAKSRVNTEAFF. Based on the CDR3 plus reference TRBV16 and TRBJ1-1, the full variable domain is GEEVAQTPKHLVRGEGQKAKLYCAPIKGHSYVFWYQQVLKNEFKFLISFQNENVFDETGMPKERFSAKCLPNSPCSLEIQATKLEDSAVYFCASSQAKSRVNTEAFFGQGTRLTVV.

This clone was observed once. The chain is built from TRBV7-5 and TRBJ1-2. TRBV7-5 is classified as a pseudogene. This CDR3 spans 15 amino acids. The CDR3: CARSAVKRENYGYTF. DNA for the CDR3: TGTGCCAGAAGCGCCGTAAAGAGGGAGAACTATGGCTACACCTTC.

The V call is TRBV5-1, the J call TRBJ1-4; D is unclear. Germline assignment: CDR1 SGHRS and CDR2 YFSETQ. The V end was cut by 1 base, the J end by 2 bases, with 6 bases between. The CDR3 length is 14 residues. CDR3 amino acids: CASSLTGTNEKLFF. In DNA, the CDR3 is TGCGCCAGCAGCTTGACCGGGACTAATGAAAAACTGTTTTTT.

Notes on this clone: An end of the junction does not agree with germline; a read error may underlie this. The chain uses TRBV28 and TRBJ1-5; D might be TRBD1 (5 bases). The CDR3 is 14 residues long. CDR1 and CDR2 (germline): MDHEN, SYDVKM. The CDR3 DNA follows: TGTGCCAGCAGTTATGCAGGGCTCAATCGGCCCCAGCATTTT. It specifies CASSYAGLNRPQHF.

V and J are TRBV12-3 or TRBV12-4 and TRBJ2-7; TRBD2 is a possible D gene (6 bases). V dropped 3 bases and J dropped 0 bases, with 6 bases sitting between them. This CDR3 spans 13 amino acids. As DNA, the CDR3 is TGTGCCAGCAGTTTCGGGAGCTCCTACGAGCAGTACTTC. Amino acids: CASSFGSSYEQYF.

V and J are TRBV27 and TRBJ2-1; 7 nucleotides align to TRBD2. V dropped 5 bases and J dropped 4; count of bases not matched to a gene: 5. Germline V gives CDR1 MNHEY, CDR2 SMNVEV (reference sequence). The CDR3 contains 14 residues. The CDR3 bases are TGTGCCAGCAGTCCGAACGGGGGGTACAATGAGCAGTTCTTC. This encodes CASSPNGGYNEQFF.

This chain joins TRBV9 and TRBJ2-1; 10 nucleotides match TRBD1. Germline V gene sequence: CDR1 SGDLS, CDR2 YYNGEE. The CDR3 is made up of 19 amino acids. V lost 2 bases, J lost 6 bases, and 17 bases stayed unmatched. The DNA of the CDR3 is TGTGCCAGCAGCGTGGAGACAGGGGGCAGACCCGTTGACGGCAATGAGCAGTTCTTC. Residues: CASSVETGGRPVDGNEQFF.

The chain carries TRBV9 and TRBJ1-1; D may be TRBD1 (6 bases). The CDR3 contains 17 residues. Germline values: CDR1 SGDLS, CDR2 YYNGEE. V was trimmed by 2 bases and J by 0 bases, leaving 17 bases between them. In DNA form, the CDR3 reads TGTGCCAGCAGCGTGATGACAGGCGGTATGATGAACACTGAAGCTTTCTTT. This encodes CASSVMTGGMMNTEAFF. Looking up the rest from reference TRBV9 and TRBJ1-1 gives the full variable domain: DSGVTQTPKHLITATGQRVTLRCSPRSGDLSVYWYQQSLDQGLQFLIQYYNGEERAKGNILERFSAQQFPDLHSELNLSSLELGDSALYFCASSVMTGGMMNTEAFFGQGTRLTVV.

CDR3: CASSPTGDYGYTF. Here the CDR3 DNA reads TGTGCCAGCAGTCCTACAGGGGACTATGGCTACACCTTC. The rearrangement links TRBV2 to TRBJ1-2; the match to TRBD1 covers 7 bases. There are 13 residues in the CDR3. The germline gives CDR1 SNHLY, CDR2 FYNNEI. The J segment lost 3 bases and the V segment lost 5 bases, leaving 3 bases of the junction unmatched.

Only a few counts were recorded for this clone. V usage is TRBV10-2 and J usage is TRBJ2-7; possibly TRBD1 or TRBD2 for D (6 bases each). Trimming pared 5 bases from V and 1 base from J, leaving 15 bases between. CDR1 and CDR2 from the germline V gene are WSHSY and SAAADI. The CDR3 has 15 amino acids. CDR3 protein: CASSPWGANSYEQYF. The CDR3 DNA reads TGCGCCAGCAGTCCTTGGGGGGCGAATTCCTACGAGCAGTACTTC.

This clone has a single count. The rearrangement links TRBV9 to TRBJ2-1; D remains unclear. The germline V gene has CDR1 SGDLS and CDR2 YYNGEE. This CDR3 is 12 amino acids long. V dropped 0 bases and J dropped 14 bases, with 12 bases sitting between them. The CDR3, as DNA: TGTGCCAGCAGCGTAGCGGAAACTGAAAAGTTCTTC. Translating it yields CASSVAETEKFF.

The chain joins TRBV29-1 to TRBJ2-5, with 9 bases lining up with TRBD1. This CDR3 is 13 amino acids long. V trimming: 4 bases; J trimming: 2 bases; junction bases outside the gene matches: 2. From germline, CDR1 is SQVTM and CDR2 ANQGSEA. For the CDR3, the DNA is TGCAGCGTTGGGGACAGGGCTCAAGAGACCCAGTACTTC. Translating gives CSVGDRAQETQYF.

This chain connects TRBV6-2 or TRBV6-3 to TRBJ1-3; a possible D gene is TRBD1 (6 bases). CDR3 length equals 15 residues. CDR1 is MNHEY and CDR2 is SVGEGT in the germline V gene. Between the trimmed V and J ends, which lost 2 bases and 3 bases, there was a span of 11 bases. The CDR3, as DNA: TGTGCCAGCAGTTACAATCCGGACAGTGGAAACACCATATATTTT. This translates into CASSYNPDSGNTIYF.

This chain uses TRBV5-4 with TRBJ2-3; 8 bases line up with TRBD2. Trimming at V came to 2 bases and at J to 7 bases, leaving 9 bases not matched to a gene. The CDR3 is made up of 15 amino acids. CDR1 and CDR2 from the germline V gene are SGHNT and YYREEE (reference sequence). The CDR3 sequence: CASSLGGAGVNTQYF. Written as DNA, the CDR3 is TGTGCCAGCAGCTTAGGAGGAGCGGGGGTTAATACGCAGTATTTT.